The rows below give T cell receptor delta chains drawn from one sample of a study of Vδ1+ human thymocytes. TCRdb re-called the multiplex PCR reads with CATT. The sample shows some 23,000 delta-chain clones, 25% to 30% of them seen only once. The sample comprised Vdelta1+ gamma-delta thymocytes from the thymus. The source is a boy in the first two years of life who had congenital heart surgery. Both conserved end residues are part of each CDR3. The order of the fields is V gene, CDR3 protein.

>TRDV1
CALGETTSYGDKLIF
>TRDV1
CALGEPSTRGVLKLIF
>TRDV1
CALGEPFNSSLTDKLIF
>TRDV1
CALGPSAVFSSGTDKLIF
>TRDV1
CALGELPFPVLEEPGGYSPLIF
>TRDV1
CALGNGWGIRFTDKLIF
>TRDV1
CALGNRKGTILTDKLIF
>TRDV1
CALGECHLGATYTDKLIF
>TRDV1
CALGELFSSRAENKLIF
>TRDV1
CALGEGPNNCSATDKLIF
>TRDV1
CALGASRPYTDKLIF
>TRDV1
CALGESLRPLLDKLIF